This TCR beta chain is drawn from a study of T cell changes during pregnancy in multiple sclerosis. From germline, CDR1 is SEHNR and CDR2 FQNEAQ (reference sequence). With 5 bases clipped from V and 6 bases from J, the junction kept 11 bases outside the gene matches. The CDR3 is 15 amino acids. Profiling relied on immunoSEQ multiplex PCR, and the TCRdb table lists in-frame clones only, not all of them. Counted here are roughly 40,000 clones, 90% to 95% occurring once; the ten biggest clones make up 0.35% to 0.4%. The input for sequencing was CD4+ T cells from peripheral blood mononuclear cells, taken in the second trimester of pregnancy. The genes are TRBV7-9 and TRBJ2-7; 9 bases map to TRBD1. The sequence was obtained from a female donor with multiple sclerosis, enrolled in a pregnancy study. The CDR3 bases are TGTGCCAGCAGCACATTAACAGGGGGCGCGGGCGAGCAGTACTTC. Translation gives CASSTLTGGAGEQYF.